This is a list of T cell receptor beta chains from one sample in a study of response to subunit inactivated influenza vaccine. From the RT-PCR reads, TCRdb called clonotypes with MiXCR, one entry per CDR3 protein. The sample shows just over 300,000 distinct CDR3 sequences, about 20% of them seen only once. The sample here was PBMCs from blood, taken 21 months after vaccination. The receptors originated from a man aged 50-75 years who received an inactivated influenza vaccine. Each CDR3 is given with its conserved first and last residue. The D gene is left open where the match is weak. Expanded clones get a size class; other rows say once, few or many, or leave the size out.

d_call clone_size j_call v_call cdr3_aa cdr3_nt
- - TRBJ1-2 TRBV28 CASSFEGYYGYTF TGTGCCAGCAGTTTTGAGGGGTACTATGGCTACACCTTC
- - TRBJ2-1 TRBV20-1 CSASRGARYNEQFF TGCAGTGCTAGTCGGGGGGCAAGGTACAATGAGCAGTTCTTC
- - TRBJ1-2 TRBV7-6 CASSFSGTYGYTF TGTGCCAGCAGCTTTTCGGGGACCTATGGCTACACCTTC
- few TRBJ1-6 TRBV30 CAWRRESPLHF TGTGCCTGGAGGAGGGAATCACCCCTCCACTTT
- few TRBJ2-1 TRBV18 CASSPDGQGQFF TGTGCCAGCTCACCGGACGGGCAAGGCCAGTTCTTC
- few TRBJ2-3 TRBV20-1 CSARSGPTDTQYF TGCAGTGCTAGATCCGGGCCCACAGATACGCAGTATTTT
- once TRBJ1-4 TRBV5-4 CASSPDYSTNEKLFF TGTGCCAGCAGCCCGGACTATTCAACTAATGAAAAACTGTTTTTT
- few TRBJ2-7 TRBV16 CASSQYRGAPYEQYF TGTGCCAGCAGCCAATATCGGGGGGCTCCCTACGAGCAGTACTTC
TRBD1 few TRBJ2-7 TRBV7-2 CASSSRTGILQDFEQYF TGTGCCAGCAGCTCCCGGACAGGGATTCTACAAGACTTCGAGCAGTACTTC
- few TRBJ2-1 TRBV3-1 CASSSRESSYNEQFF TGTGCCAGCAGCTCCCGAGAGAGCTCCTACAATGAGCAGTTCTTC
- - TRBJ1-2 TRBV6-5 CASSYSGFSGGYTF TGTGCCAGCAGTTACTCGGGGTTTAGCGGTGGCTACACCTTC
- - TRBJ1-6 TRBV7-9 CASSLDPRKALHF TGTGCCAGCAGCTTAGACCCCCGGAAAGCCCTCCACTTT
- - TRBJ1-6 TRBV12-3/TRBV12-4 CASSSTRDGGESPLHF TGTGCCAGCAGCTCAACCCGAGACGGTGGCGAATCACCCCTCCACTTT
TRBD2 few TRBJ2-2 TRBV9 CASSVGPSGENTGELFF TGTGCCAGCAGCGTAGGTCCTAGCGGGGAAAACACCGGGGAGCTGTTTTTT
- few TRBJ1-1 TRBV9 CASSVMVDTEAFF TGTGCCAGCAGCGTAATGGTTGACACTGAAGCTTTCTTT
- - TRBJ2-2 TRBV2 CASSEDMVGTGELFF TGTGCCAGCAGTGAGGATATGGTGGGCACCGGGGAGCTGTTTTTT
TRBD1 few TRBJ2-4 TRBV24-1 CATSDPTGDSQNIQYF TGTGCCACCAGTGACCCGACAGGGGACTCCCAAAACATTCAGTACTTC
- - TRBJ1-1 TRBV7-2 CASSSRDPRAGTEAFF TGTGCCAGCAGCTCCCGGGACCCCCGCGCCGGCACTGAAGCTTTCTTT
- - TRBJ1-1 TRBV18 CASSPYGVSLNTEAFF TGTGCCAGCTCACCATATGGGGTTTCCCTGAACACTGAAGCTTTCTTT
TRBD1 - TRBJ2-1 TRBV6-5 CASSSFFGQGSNEQFF TGTGCCAGCAGTTCCTTCTTCGGACAGGGGAGCAATGAGCAGTTCTTC